These T cell receptor beta chains were read from a single sample in a study of human T cells and chemical hapten exposure. MiXCR was run by TCRdb on the RACE reads, yielding one entry per CDR3 protein. The sample lists around 110,000 distinct CDR3 sequences, about 12% occurring once. The source material was whole blood, sampled in connection with sensitization to the hapten diphenylcyclopropenone (DPC). The receptors were gathered from a woman in her fifties or sixties with alopecia areata. Some clones in this sample may be carry-over from other donors' samples. Each CDR3 is given with its conserved first and last residue. Fields, in order: D gene, clone size, J gene, V gene, CDR3 protein, CDR3 DNA. A D gene is named only where the DNA matches it firmly. Clone size appears in some rows only: once, few, many, or a class for an expanded clone.

NA	many	TRBJ2-7	TRBV20-1	CSARDGMAYEQYF	TGCAGTGCTAGAGACGGGATGGCCTACGAGCAGTACTTC
NA	few	TRBJ2-5	TRBV2	CASRAGARETQYF	TGTGCCAGCAGAGCAGGGGCTCGGGAGACCCAGTACTTC
NA	many	TRBJ1-5	TRBV28	CASSRHRENQPQHF	TGTGCCAGCAGTCGCCACAGGGAGAATCAGCCCCAGCATTTT
NA	NA	TRBJ1-5	TRBV7-9	CASTTGNQPQHF	TGTGCCAGCACGACGGGCAATCAGCCCCAGCATTTT
NA	NA	TRBJ1-1	TRBV12-3/TRBV12-4	CASSTRQNTEAFF	TGTGCCAGCAGTACCCGACAGAACACTGAAGCTTTCTTT
TRBD1	few	TRBJ1-6	TRBV3-1	CASTDRVNSPLHF	TGTGCCAGCACAGACAGGGTGAACTCACCCCTCCACTTT
NA	few	TRBJ1-2	TRBV27	CASSPDSGGYTF	TGTGCCAGCAGTCCGGACAGTGGCGGCTACACCTTC
NA	few	TRBJ2-1	TRBV5-1	CASSLDGSGYNEQFF	TGCGCCAGCAGCTTGGACGGTTCGGGTTACAATGAGCAGTTCTTC
TRBD1	NA	TRBJ2-1	TRBV7-9	CASSTREGANEQFF	TGTGCCAGCAGCACTCGCGAGGGGGCCAATGAGCAGTTCTTC
TRBD2	NA	TRBJ2-2	TRBV5-4	CASSPRLAGGDTGELFF	TGTGCCAGCAGCCCTAGACTAGCGGGAGGGGACACCGGGGAGCTGTTTTTT
NA	NA	TRBJ1-1	TRBV3-1	CASSQDSAGRIAFF	TGTGCCAGCAGCCAAGATTCCGCAGGGCGGATAGCTTTCTTT
NA	NA	TRBJ2-2	TRBV4-1	CASSQVGPGELFF	TGCGCCAGCAGCCAAGTGGGGCCCGGGGAGCTGTTTTTT
TRBD1	NA	TRBJ2-5	TRBV27	CASSSIGTVQETQYF	TGTGCCAGCAGTTCGATCGGGACAGTTCAAGAGACCCAGTACTTC
NA	NA	TRBJ2-7	TRBV7-9	CASSLRDGTYEQYF	TGTGCCAGCAGCCTAAGGGACGGTACCTACGAGCAGTACTTC
NA	few	TRBJ2-2	TRBV20-1	CSAIIGATNTGELFF	TGCAGTGCTATAATCGGGGCAACTAACACCGGGGAGCTGTTTTTT
NA	NA	TRBJ2-7	TRBV20-1	CSASNPSYEQYF	TGCAGTGCTAGTAACCCCTCCTACGAGCAGTACTTC
TRBD1	many	TRBJ2-7	TRBV20-1	CSAYRGTGRNYEQYF	TGCAGTGCTTATCGTGGGACAGGTAGAAACTACGAGCAGTACTTC
NA	many	TRBJ2-7	TRBV28	CASGGQYF	TGTGCCAGCGGTGGGCAGTACTTC
NA	once	TRBJ2-7	TRBV28	CASRPGFPYEQYF	TGTGCCAGCAGACCAGGGTTTCCCTACGAGCAGTACTTC
TRBD2	few	TRBJ2-7	TRBV19	CASSIAGLAAYEQYF	TGTGCCAGTAGTATAGCGGGACTAGCTGCCTACGAGCAGTACTTC
NA	NA	TRBJ1-4	TRBV28	CASGTPGLLMKRLFF	TGTGCCAGCGGGACGCCAGGGCTATTAATGAAAAGACTGTTTTTT
TRBD1	few	TRBJ2-3	TRBV11-3	CASSPGQGYGDTQYF	TGTGCCAGCAGCCCCGGACAGGGGTATGGGGATACGCAGTATTTT
TRBD1	few	TRBJ2-7	TRBV5-4	CASQIVGTGNPYEQYF	TGTGCCAGCCAGATCGTGGGGACAGGGAACCCCTACGAGCAGTACTTC
NA	few	TRBJ1-5	TRBV6-2/TRBV6-3	CASSYLGGGNQPQHF	TGTGCCAGCAGTTACCTGGGGGGCGGCAATCAGCCCCAGCATTTT
TRBD1	few	TRBJ2-7	TRBV11-3	CASSSGGQGSVEQYF	TGTGCCAGCAGCTCCGGCGGACAGGGGTCGGTCGAGCAGTACTTC
NA	many	TRBJ1-1	TRBV7-9	CASSFREENTEAFF	TGTGCCAGCAGCTTCAGGGAGGAGAACACTGAAGCTTTCTTT
NA	few	TRBJ1-1	TRBV10-1	CASSEGVRGATEAFF	TGCGCCAGCAGTGAAGGTGTTCGGGGGGCGACTGAAGCTTTCTTT
NA	many	TRBJ2-3	TRBV7-9	CASSSGTVGTDTQYF	TGTGCCAGCAGCTCGGGGACTGTGGGCACAGATACGCAGTATTTT
TRBD1	few	TRBJ2-7	TRBV27	CASSLSLGQGIYEQYF	TGTGCCAGCAGTTTAAGTTTGGGACAGGGGATTTACGAGCAGTACTTC
NA	NA	TRBJ2-7	TRBV19	CAGSPTVLTYEQYF	TGTGCCGGTAGCCCGACTGTCTTAACCTACGAGCAGTACTTC
NA	few	TRBJ1-5	TRBV12-3/TRBV12-4	CASSFRYQPQHF	TGTGCCAGCAGTTTCCGGTATCAGCCCCAGCATTTT
NA	NA	TRBJ1-2	TRBV12-3/TRBV12-4	CASSPFYGYTF	TGTGCCAGCAGTCCTTTCTATGGCTACACCTTC
NA	many	TRBJ2-7	TRBV28	CASGGAWYEQYF	TGTGCCAGCGGTGGGGCCTGGTACGAGCAGTACTTC
NA	many	TRBJ2-1	TRBV18	CASSPPGSSYNEQFF	TGTGCCAGCTCACCACCAGGGAGCTCCTACAATGAGCAGTTCTTC
NA	NA	TRBJ2-2	TRBV11-2	CASSSQRPNTGELFF	TGTGCCAGCAGCTCCCAGAGGCCAAACACCGGGGAGCTGTTTTTT
NA	many	TRBJ2-3	TRBV20-1	CSARPNFGPRGTDTQYF	TGCAGTGCTAGACCGAACTTCGGACCACGGGGCACAGATACGCAGTATTTT
TRBD1	few	TRBJ1-2	TRBV7-8	CASSLAAGWDREYGYTF	TGTGCCAGCAGCTTAGCTGCGGGGTGGGACAGGGAGTATGGCTACACCTTC
NA	NA	TRBJ1-6	TRBV10-3	CAIKLEGYNSPLHF	TGTGCCATCAAGCTCGAGGGGTATAATTCACCCCTCCACTTT
TRBD1	NA	TRBJ1-2	TRBV5-8	CASSRIGQGNYGYTF	TGTGCCAGCAGCCGCATAGGACAGGGGAACTATGGCTACACCTTC
NA	NA	TRBJ2-5	TRBV7-2	CASSLSGLSETQYF	TGTGCCAGCAGCTTGTCCGGGTTGTCAGAGACCCAGTACTTC
TRBD1	NA	TRBJ2-5	TRBV5-1	CASKGGRGLETQYF	TGCGCCAGCAAAGGGGGCAGGGGGCTAGAGACCCAGTACTTC
NA	NA	TRBJ1-2	TRBV7-2	CASSLELSGSYGYTF	TGTGCCAGCAGCTTAGAATTATCAGGGAGCTATGGCTACACCTTC
TRBD2	many	TRBJ2-7	TRBV7-2	CASSPWTGGSYEQYF	TGTGCCAGCAGCCCCTGGACGGGAGGGTCCTACGAGCAGTACTTC
TRBD1	many	TRBJ1-1	TRBV7-9	CASSFRTGQNTEAFF	TGTGCCAGCAGCTTCCGGACAGGACAGAACACTGAAGCTTTCTTT
NA	NA	TRBJ1-2	TRBV18	CASSPTGTNYGYTF	TGTGCCAGCTCACCGACCGGTACTAACTATGGCTACACCTTC
TRBD1	NA	TRBJ2-1	TRBV2	CASSETGGNYNEQFF	TGTGCCAGCAGTGAGACAGGGGGAAACTACAATGAGCAGTTCTTC
NA	NA	TRBJ1-2	TRBV28	CASTRTNYGYTF	TGTGCCAGCACAAGGACGAACTATGGCTACACCTTC
TRBD1	NA	TRBJ2-1	TRBV11-2	CASSLARGKLNEQFF	TGTGCCAGCAGCTTAGCCAGGGGGAAACTCAATGAGCAGTTCTTC
NA	NA	TRBJ2-3	TRBV6-5	CASSSDSLSTDTQYF	TGTGCCAGCAGTTCTGACTCTTTGTCCACAGATACGCAGTATTTT
NA	NA	TRBJ2-2	TRBV5-5	CASSSGGGTNTGELFF	TGTGCCAGCAGCTCGGGCGGAGGGACGAACACCGGGGAGCTGTTTTTT
TRBD1	NA	TRBJ1-2	TRBV20-1	CSAIRTGSYGYTF	TGCAGTGCTATAAGGACAGGGTCCTATGGCTACACCTTC
NA	many	TRBJ1-3	TRBV7-9	CASSLGLWSGNTIYF	TGTGCCAGCAGCTTGGGACTTTGGTCTGGAAACACCATATATTTT